This T cell receptor beta chain was captured by sequencing in a study of radiation and T cells in renal cell carcinoma. Germline CDR1 is MNHNS and CDR2 is SASEGT. Deletions cut 3 bases from V and 3 bases from J, with 8 bases between. The CDR3 totals 13 residues. Time point indicated: blood 4 weeks post-SBRT, at nephrectomy. Treatment: 15 Gy SBRT to primary tumor, nephrectomy 4 weeks later. Nephrectomy followed 15 Gy stereotactic body radiation by 4 weeks. After SBRT, blood was collected at 2 and 4 weeks, plus baseline. Clear cell pathology was present in this patient's renal cell carcinoma. Clones were sequenced by immunoSEQ multiplex PCR, and TCRdb holds only the in-frame ones, with some missing. The sample carries about 77,000 clones, roughly 83% recorded once. Study findings and constraints: Baseline intratumoral clonotype presence is unknown without pretreatment biopsies.

Note on this clone: Its antigen is still unknown.

This sequence originates from a woman aged 55-70 years with renal cell carcinoma. This sequence joins TRBV6-1 and TRBJ1-1, with D perhaps TRBD1 (5 bases). Here the sequenced sample was blood, taken from a patient whose treatment included radiotherapy and nephrectomy. The CDR3 nucleotides read TGTGCCAGCAGTGACAGGGTGGACACTGAAGCTTTCTTT. This encodes CASSDRVDTEAFF.